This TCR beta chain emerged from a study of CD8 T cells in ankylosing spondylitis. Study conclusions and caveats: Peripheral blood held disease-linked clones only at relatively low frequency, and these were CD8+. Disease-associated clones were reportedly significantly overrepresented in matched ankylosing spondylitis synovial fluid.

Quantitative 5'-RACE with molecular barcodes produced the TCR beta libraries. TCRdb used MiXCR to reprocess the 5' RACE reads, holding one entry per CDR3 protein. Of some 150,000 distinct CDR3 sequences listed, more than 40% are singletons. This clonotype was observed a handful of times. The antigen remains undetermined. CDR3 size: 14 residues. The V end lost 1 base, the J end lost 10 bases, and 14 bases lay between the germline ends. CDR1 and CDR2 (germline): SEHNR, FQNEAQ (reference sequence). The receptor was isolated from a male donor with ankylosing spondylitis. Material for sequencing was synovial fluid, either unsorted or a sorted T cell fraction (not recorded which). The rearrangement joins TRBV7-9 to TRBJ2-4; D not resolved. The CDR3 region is CASSLVRQHGIQYF. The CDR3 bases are TGTGCCAGCAGCTTAGTACGCCAACATGGTATTCAGTACTTC.